The entry below gives a single TCR beta chain sequence along with its context. There is no known antigen for this receptor. The sample holds no much larger clone one base away, and base qualities are not on file. Germline trimming amounts to 1 base on V and 4 bases on J, with 6 as the count of junction bases outside the gene matches. Taken from cysteine to phenylalanine, the CDR3 has 15 residues. Only the CDR3 DNA stays, 45 bases, in frame from base 1. For CDR1 and CDR2, the germline V gene lists SGHTA and FQGNSA. The data stem from a study of shared clonotypes between healthy human individuals (dated by TCRdb to about 2020). Study-level background: A couple of women and a few men aged 18 to 49 years were included in the cohort. Per donor, three plates each were used for CD4 naive and CD4 memory, two for CD8 naive, and one for CD8 memory. The study deeply sequenced blood TCR repertoires of several healthy adults to estimate repertoire size and the extent of clonotype sharing between individuals. To increase sequencing depth and limit assay-specific biases, TCR repertoire library preparation and sequencing were carried out by different laboratories using diverse techniques. Each donor's leukapheresis produced roughly between roughly 0.85 and 9.5 billion PBMCs. Overall results and qualifications from the work: Based on pairwise subsampling, the degree of clonotype sharing among donors was expected to be affected by sequencing depth. When a few donors were compared, the shared fraction of clonotypes was roughly 5% for naive CD4, roughly 3.3% for naive CD8, more than 2% for memory CD4, and roughly 0.4% for memory CD8. Sampling was limited to blood, and TCR repertoires in tissue likely differ from TCR repertoires in blood. The small number of donors limited the genetic and exposure-history diversity represented. Naive subsets generally had larger estimated clonotype richness than memory subsets. Higher generation probabilities were observed for clonotypes shared by all four sorted-subset donors than for non-shared clonotypes. Incomplete sequencing was indicated by rarefaction of sorted-subset datasets, despite the large sequencing depth.

CD8 naive samples were CD45RO-negative cells positively selected for CCR7, giving a CD45RA+CCR7+ population that excluded TemRA cells. The donors were healthy, HIV-negative adults with no recently reported acute infections or vaccinations. Only Caucasian adults living in Nashville, Tennessee, USA were represented among the donors. Blood was collected by leukapheresis, and PBMCs were isolated by Ficoll-Histopaque density gradient centrifugation and then cryopreserved in liquid nitrogen vapor phase. Analytical flow cytometry was used to check the purity and quantity of every magnetically sorted T cell population. Genomic DNA was isolated from every sorted fraction and measured by UV absorbance on a Nanodrop 2000c. TCR CDR3 regions were amplified from genomic DNA by multiplex PCR using the deep immunoSEQ assay. For each cell subset, the extracted genomic DNA was distributed evenly across all wells of several immunoSEQ 96-well plates, and each plate served as one replicate. Each replicate PCR for sorted subsets received about 220 ng genomic DNA, equal to 30,000 or so T cell genomes. Purified libraries were quantified with a Qubit 3.0 fluorometer, sized on a Bioanalyzer 2100, and re-quantified with the KAPA Library Quantification kit. Every immunoSEQ 96-well plate was sequenced on a dedicated single-read 150-cycle Illumina NextSeq 550 flow cell. On the authors' methods: Because the immunoSEQ output included only junctional sequences and no quality scores, the filtering could not be the same as the filtering used for full-length reads. Sequences were annotated with PyIR, a Python wrapper for IgBLAST v1.9, and V/J genes and CDR3 were assigned using IMGT germline references. Reads were removed for weak V/J assignments (E-value above 1e-6), missing CDR3, stop codons, out-of-frame junctions, or ambiguous translated residues. A V3J clonotype was defined by an identical inferred V gene, J gene, and CDR3 amino acid sequence. The percentage overlap between two repertoires was calculated by dividing the number of shared unique clonotypes by the size of the smaller repertoire. Three approaches were used to assess repertoire richness: RTK rarefaction, the Chao1 estimator, and Recon v2.1 estimates of unobserved clonotypes. OLGA was used to compute generation probabilities for all TCRbeta clonotypes that the gDNA method yielded from several donors. TCRdb holds this immuneACCESS table with in-frame rearrangements only. Some clones are missing; in checked studies, unresolved V genes explain under half, and the rest has no known cause. V and J calls and clone size are as listed in that table; D and trimming were resolved from the DNA. This sample has 2 million to 2.5 million clones in its table, and about 95% of those were observed once. The ten largest clones add up to 0.9% to 1.3% of the sample.

This clonotype was sampled from a man aged 18 to 30 in good health. The chain links TRBV7-2 with TRBJ2-7, with TRBD2 identical over 8 junction bases. Material: naive CD8+ T cells sorted from blood. What the cell subset or site label conveys for this sample: CD45RA+CCR7+. The DNA sequence follows: TGTGCCAGCAGCTTAGTTTGGACTAGCTCTTACGAGCAGTACTTC. Translated, it gives CASSLVWTSSYEQYF.